Following are 19 T cell receptor beta chains from one sample sequenced in a study of cytomegalovirus exposure and HLA in healthy donors (dated by TCRdb to about 2017). Libraries were constructed by the immunoSEQ multiplex PCR assay. A mixture of 60 forward primers for TCR Vbeta segments and 13 reverse primers for TCR Jbeta segments was used in the multiplex PCR. Entries here come from immuneACCESS through TCRdb and include only in-frame sequences with V and J called. Some clones fail to appear in such tables; in the studies checked, an unresolved V gene covers under half of the shortfall, and the cause of the remainder is unknown. In this sample the table shows roughly 180,000 clones, about 75% of which occur a single time. The ten most abundant clones make up roughly 7.6% of the sample. Sequencing was performed on PBMCs. These TCRs come from a woman in her 40s in good health and CMV-seropositive.

The gene calls are TRBV9 and TRBJ1-2; 10 bases map to TRBD1. CDR3 length: 12 amino acids. Unmatched junction bases numbered 3, after V lost 6 bases and J lost 7 bases. Germline CDR1 is SGDLS and CDR2 is YYNGEE. The CDR3 bases are TGTGCCAGCAAGGACAGGGGGTGTGGCTACACCTTC. Its protein product is CASKDRGCGYTF.

This clone has just a few counts. The chain joins TRBV14 to TRBJ2-1, with 7 bases lining up with TRBD2. The germline V gene has CDR1 SGHDN and CDR2 FVKESK. Unmatched junction bases numbered 6, after V lost 1 base and J lost 9 bases. The CDR3 contains 14 residues. The CDR3: CASSQVPGGGEQFF. The CDR3 DNA is TGTGCCAGCAGCCAAGTACCGGGAGGAGGTGAGCAGTTCTTC. The full variable domain, in which reference TRBV14 and TRBJ2-1 provide the parts outside the CDR3, is EAGVTQFPSHSVIEKGQTVTLRCDPISGHDNLYWYRRVMGKEIKFLLHFVKESKQDESGMPNNRFLAERTGGTYSTLKVQPAELEDSGVYFCASSQVPGGGEQFFGPGTRLTVL.

The rearrangement links TRBV18 to TRBJ1-1; TRBD1 aligns across 8 bases. Germline V gives CDR1 KGHSH, CDR2 LQKENI. Trimming cost V 0 bases and J 4 bases; bases outside gene matches: 7. This CDR3 is 16 amino acids long. The CDR3 bases are TGTGCCAGCTCACCACCGTTAGACAGGGGTAGCACTGAAGCTTTCTTT. It is translated as CASSPPLDRGSTEAFF.

The chain joins TRBV5-6 to TRBJ2-5, with 7 bases fitting TRBD1. The CDR3 has 15 residues. Germline V gives CDR1 SGHDT, CDR2 YYEEEE. The V gene end was trimmed by 0 bases and the J gene end by 5 bases; junction bases not matched to a gene: 7. The CDR3 nucleotides are TGTGCCAGCAGCTTGGAGAAGGGGGCTATGGAGACCCAGTACTTC. Protein product: CASSLEKGAMETQYF.

The rearrangement joins TRBV19 to TRBJ2-7, with 7 bases fitting TRBD1. The CDR3 has 16 amino acids. Unmatched junction bases numbered 11, after V lost 3 bases and J lost 3 bases. The germline V gene encodes CDR1 LNHDA and CDR2 SQIVND (reference sequence). CDR3 protein: CASSIGYTGVGYEQYF. CDR3 sequence (DNA): TGTGCCAGTAGTATCGGGTACACAGGGGTCGGCTACGAGCAGTACTTC.

This clone was seen only once. The chain couples TRBV4-3 to TRBJ2-5, with unresolved D. There are 13 residues in the CDR3. The germline gives CDR1 LGHNA, CDR2 YSLEER. V lost 0 bases to trimming and J lost 4 bases, with 6 bases between them. CDR3 region: CASSQDLRETQYF. The CDR3 DNA reads as TGCGCCAGCAGCCAAGATCTTAGAGAGACCCAGTACTTC.

The chain is built from TRBV28 and TRBJ2-7; 10 bases match TRBD2. The CDR3 sequence is 15 residues long. The V gene's germline CDR1 is MDHEN and CDR2 SYDVKM. Losses at the gene ends were 5 bases for V and 3 bases for J; bases not matched to a gene: 7. The CDR3 nucleotides are TGTGCCAGCAGTCAGACTAGCGGGCGCCTCTACGAGCAGTACTTC. Its protein product is CASSQTSGRLYEQYF.

This chain joins TRBV30 and TRBJ2-7; tentative D call: TRBD1 (5 bases). Germline CDR1 reads GTSNPN; CDR2 reads SVGIG (reference sequence). The CDR3 length is 14 residues. V dropped 0 bases and J dropped 2 bases, with 11 bases sitting between them. The CDR3 sequence: CAWSVGVGAYEQYF. DNA for the CDR3: TGTGCCTGGAGTGTAGGCGTAGGGGCCTACGAGCAGTACTTC.

V is TRBV29-1 and J is TRBJ2-1; D might be TRBD1 (6 bases). The CDR3 has 13 residues. CDR1 and CDR2 (germline): SQVTM, ANQGSEA. CDR3 residues: CIAKDSSYNEQFF. CDR3 bases: TGCATCGCGAAGGACAGCTCCTACAATGAGCAGTTCTTC.

Only a few counts were recorded for this clone. V usage is TRBV6-5 and J usage is TRBJ2-1; TRBD1 agrees at 11 bases. This CDR3 spans 14 amino acids. Losses at the gene ends were 6 bases for V and 6 bases for J; bases not matched to a gene: 4. Germline V gene sequence: CDR1 MNHEY, CDR2 SVGAGI. CDR3 DNA: TGTGCCAGCAGCACGGGACAGGGGGTCAATGAGCAGTTCTTC. This sequence encodes CASSTGQGVNEQFF.

This clone has a handful of counts. CDR3 amino acids: CASSSGQGNSPLHF. The CDR3 DNA reads as TGTGCCAGCAGCTCGGGACAGGGAAATTCACCCCTCCACTTT. The gene calls are TRBV6-5 and TRBJ1-6, with 9 bases matching TRBD1. Trimming took 6 bases from V and 7 from J; bases not matched to a gene: 4. Germline-derived CDR1 and CDR2 are MNHEY and SVGAGI. This CDR3 is built from 14 residues.

This clone was recorded only once. This sequence joins TRBV18 and TRBJ1-3, with a tentative D call TRBD1 (5 bases). V gave up 3 bases and J gave up 4 bases, with 16 bases separating them. CDR1 is KGHSH, CDR2 LQKENI, per germline. The CDR3 loop spans 16 amino acids. This chain's CDR3 is CASSPPLGVKGNTIYF. The CDR3 region has the DNA TGTGCCAGCTCACCCCCCCTAGGGGTGAAAGGAAACACCATATATTTT.

Here the CDR3 DNA reads TGCGCCAGCAGCCCCTCCCGACGGGGGGAGACCCAGTACTTC. Translating it yields CASSPSRRGETQYF. The chain joins TRBV5-1 to TRBJ2-5, with a tentative D call TRBD2 (6 bases). This CDR3 contains 14 residues. Per germline, CDR1 SGHRS and CDR2 YFSETQ. Trimming took off 4 bases at V and 5 bases at J, with 15 bases between the two ends.

V and J are TRBV28 and TRBJ2-7; perhaps TRBD1 as D (5 bases). This CDR3 contains 14 residues. Germline V CDR1 and CDR2: MDHEN, SYDVKM. The ends were cut back, 5 bases at V and 3 bases at J, with 14 bases in the middle. CDR3 nucleotides: TGTGCCAGCAGTCCCCTGATGGGGCTCTACGAGCAGTACTTC. This encodes CASSPLMGLYEQYF. Filled out from reference TRBV28 and TRBJ2-7, the complete variable domain reads DVKVTQSSRYLVKRTGEKVFLECVQDMDHENMFWYRQDPGLGLRLIYFSYDVKMKEKGDIPEGYSVSREKKERFSLILESASTNQTSMYLCASSPLMGLYEQYFGPGTRLTVT.

This clone was observed a few times. The CDR3, as DNA: TGTGCCAGCAGCTTAAGCGGGGGGGCCACTGAAGCTTTCTTT. Amino acids: CASSLSGGATEAFF. The V call is TRBV7-3, the J call TRBJ1-1, with D possibly matching TRBD1 (6 bases). CDR1 is SGHTA and CDR2 is FQGTGA in the germline V gene. V lost 1 base and J 4 bases, leaving 10 bases between the germline ends. CDR3 length: 14 amino acids.

The V call is TRBV5-1, the J call TRBJ2-1; TRBD2 is a possible D gene (5 bases). The CDR3 sequence is 15 residues long. V was pared by 4 bases and J by 0 bases, with 11 bases between. CDR1 is SGHRS and CDR2 is YFSETQ in the germline V gene. CDR3 nucleotide sequence: TGCGCCAGCAGCCGGAGCGGAGACTCCTACAATGAGCAGTTCTTC. It yields the protein CASSRSGDSYNEQFF.

This sequence joins TRBV23-1 and TRBJ2-2, with D maybe TRBD1 (5 bases). TRBV23-1 is sorted into the ORF group, with uncertain function. This CDR3 is 14 amino acids long. Trimming cost V 7 bases and J 8 bases, with 17 bases left between them. The CDR3 DNA is TGCGCCAGCATTCCCCTCTTATGGACAGGGGAGCTGTTTTTT. This sequence encodes CASIPLLWTGELFF.

This rearrangement joins TRBV30 to TRBJ1-5; D is possibly TRBD1 (5 bases). This CDR3 comprises 11 residues. V was clipped by 1 base and J by 11 bases, with 9 bases between them. The germline V gene has CDR1 GTSNPN and CDR2 SVGIG (reference sequence). The CDR3 here is CAWSGGGTQHF. The CDR3, as DNA: TGTGCCTGGAGTGGGGGGGGGACCCAGCATTTT.

This clone was seen a few times. The chain combines TRBV18 with TRBJ1-1; D call uncertain. Germline CDR1 is KGHSH and CDR2 is LQKENI. V lost 6 bases and J 7 bases, leaving 24 bases between the germline ends. The CDR3 has 16 residues. CDR3 sequence reads: CASSITVDTSISEAFF. The DNA of the CDR3 is TGTGCCAGCTCCATCACCGTTGACACCTCTATAAGTGAAGCTTTCTTT.